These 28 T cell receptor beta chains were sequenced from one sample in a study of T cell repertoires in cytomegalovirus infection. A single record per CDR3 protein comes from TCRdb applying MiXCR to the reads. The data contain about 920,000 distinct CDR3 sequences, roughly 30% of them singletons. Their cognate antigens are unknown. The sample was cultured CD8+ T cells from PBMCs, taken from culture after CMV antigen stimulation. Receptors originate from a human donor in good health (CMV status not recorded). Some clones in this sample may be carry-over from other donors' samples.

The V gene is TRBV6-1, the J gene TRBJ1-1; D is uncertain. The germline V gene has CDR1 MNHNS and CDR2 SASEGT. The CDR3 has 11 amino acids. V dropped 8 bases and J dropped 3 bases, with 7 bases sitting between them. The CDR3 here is CASCRHTEAFF. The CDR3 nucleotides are TGTGCCAGCTGTAGGCACACTGAAGCTTTCTTT.

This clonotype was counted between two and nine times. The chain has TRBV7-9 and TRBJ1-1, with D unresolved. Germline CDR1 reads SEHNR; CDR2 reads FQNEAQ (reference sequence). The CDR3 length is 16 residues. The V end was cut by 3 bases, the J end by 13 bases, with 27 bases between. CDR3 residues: CASSFVPTAQVARGFF. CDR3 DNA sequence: TGTGCCAGCAGCTTTGTCCCCACTGCCCAGGTCGCCCGGGGTTTCTTT.

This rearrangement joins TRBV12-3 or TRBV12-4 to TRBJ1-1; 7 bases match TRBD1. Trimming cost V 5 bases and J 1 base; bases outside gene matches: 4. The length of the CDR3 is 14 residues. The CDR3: CASSIRGKNTEAFF. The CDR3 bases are TGTGCCAGCAGTATCAGGGGGAAGAACACTGAAGCTTTCTTT.

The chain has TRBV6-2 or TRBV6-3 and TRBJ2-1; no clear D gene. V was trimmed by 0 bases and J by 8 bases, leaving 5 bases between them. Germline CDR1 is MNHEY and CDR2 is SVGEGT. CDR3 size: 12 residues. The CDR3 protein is CASSYSIDEQFF. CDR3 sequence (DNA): TGTGCCAGCAGTTACTCTATTGATGAGCAGTTCTTC.

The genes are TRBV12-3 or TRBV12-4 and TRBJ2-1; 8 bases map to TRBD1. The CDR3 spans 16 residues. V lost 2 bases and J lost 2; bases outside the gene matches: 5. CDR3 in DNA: TGTGCCAGCAGTTTATCGGGACAGGTACCCTACAATGAGCAGTTCTTC. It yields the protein CASSLSGQVPYNEQFF.

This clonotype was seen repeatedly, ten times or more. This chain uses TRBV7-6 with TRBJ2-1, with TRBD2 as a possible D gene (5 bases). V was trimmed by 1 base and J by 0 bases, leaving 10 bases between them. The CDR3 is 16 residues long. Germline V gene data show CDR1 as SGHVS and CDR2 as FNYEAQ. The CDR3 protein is CASSLGPTSSYNEQFF. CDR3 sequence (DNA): TGTGCCAGCAGCTTAGGGCCCACTAGCTCCTACAATGAGCAGTTCTTC.

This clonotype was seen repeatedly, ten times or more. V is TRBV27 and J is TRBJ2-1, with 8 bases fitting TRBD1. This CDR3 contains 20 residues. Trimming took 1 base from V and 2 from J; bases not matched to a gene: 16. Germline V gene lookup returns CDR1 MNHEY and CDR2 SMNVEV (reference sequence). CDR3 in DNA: TGTGCCAGCAGTTTATATCCCCCCCCTTACAGGGGGTCGGCCTACAATGAGCAGTTCTTC. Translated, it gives CASSLYPPPYRGSAYNEQFF.

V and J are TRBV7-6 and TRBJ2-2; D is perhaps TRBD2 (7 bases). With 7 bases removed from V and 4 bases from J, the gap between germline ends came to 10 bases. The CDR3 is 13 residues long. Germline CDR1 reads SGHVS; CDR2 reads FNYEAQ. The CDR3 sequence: CASTRGATGELFF. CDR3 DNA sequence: TGTGCCAGCACTCGGGGGGCCACCGGGGAGCTGTTTTTT.

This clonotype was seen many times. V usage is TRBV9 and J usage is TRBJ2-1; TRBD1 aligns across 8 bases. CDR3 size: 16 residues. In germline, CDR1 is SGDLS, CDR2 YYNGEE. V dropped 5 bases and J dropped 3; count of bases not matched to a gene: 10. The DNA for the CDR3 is TGTGCCAGCAGTCAATACCCCGGGACAGGCTACAATGAGCAGTTCTTC. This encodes CASSQYPGTGYNEQFF.

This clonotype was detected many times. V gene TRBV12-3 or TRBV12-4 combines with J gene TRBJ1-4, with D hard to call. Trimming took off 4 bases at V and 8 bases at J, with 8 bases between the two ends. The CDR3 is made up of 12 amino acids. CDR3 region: CASSSGGEKLFF. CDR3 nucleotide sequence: TGTGCCAGCAGTTCCGGTGGAGAAAAACTGTTTTTT.

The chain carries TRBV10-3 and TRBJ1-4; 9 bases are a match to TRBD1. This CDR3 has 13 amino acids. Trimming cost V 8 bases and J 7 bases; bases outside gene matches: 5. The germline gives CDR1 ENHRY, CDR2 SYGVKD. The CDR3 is CAISTGGGEKLFF. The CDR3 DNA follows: TGTGCCATCTCTACAGGGGGCGGTGAAAAACTGTTTTTT.

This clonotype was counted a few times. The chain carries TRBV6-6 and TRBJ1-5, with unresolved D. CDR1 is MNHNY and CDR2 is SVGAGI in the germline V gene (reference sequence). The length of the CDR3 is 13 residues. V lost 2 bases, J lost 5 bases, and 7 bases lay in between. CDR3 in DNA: TGTGCCAGCAGTTACAGCCCCTATCAGCCCCAGCATTTT. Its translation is CASSYSPYQPQHF.

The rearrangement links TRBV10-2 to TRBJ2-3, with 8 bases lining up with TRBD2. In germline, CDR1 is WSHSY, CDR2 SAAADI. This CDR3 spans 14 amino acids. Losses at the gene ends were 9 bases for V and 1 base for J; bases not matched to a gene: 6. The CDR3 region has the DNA TGCGCCAGTTGCTGGCGGGGGGGCACAGATACGCAGTATTTT. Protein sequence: CASCWRGGTDTQYF.

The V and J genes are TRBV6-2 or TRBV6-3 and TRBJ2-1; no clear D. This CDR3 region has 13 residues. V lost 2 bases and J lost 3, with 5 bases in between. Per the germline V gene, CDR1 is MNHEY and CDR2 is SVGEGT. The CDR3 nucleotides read TGTGCCAGCAGTTACCTCCTCTACAATGAGCAGTTCTTC. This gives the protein CASSYLLYNEQFF.

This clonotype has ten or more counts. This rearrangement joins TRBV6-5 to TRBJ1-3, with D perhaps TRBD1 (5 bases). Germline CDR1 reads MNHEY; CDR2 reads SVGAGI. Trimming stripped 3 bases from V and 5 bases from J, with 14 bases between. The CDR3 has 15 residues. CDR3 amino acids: CASSYSGTSRNTIYF. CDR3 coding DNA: TGTGCCAGCAGTTATTCCGGGACCTCGAGAAACACCATATATTTT.

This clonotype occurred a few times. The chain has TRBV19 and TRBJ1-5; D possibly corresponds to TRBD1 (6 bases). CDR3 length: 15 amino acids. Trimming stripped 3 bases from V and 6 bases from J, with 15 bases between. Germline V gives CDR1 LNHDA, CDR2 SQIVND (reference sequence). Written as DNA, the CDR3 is TGTGCCAGTAGTATGGGAGGGGTACAGGGTCAGCCCCAGCATTTT. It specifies CASSMGGVQGQPQHF.

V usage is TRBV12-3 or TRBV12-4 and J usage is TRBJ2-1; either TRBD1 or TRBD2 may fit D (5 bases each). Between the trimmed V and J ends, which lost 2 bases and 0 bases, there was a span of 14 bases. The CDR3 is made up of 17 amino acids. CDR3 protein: CASSLPGQSISYNEQFF. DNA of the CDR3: TGTGCCAGCAGTTTACCGGGGCAGTCCATCTCCTACAATGAGCAGTTCTTC.

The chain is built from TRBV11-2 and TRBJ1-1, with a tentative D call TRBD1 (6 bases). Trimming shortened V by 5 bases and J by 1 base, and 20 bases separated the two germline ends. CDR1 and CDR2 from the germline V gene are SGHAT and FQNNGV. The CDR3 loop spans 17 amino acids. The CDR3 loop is CASSPTTARGGNTEAFF. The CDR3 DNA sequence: TGTGCCAGCAGCCCCACCACCGCCAGGGGAGGGAACACTGAAGCTTTCTTT.

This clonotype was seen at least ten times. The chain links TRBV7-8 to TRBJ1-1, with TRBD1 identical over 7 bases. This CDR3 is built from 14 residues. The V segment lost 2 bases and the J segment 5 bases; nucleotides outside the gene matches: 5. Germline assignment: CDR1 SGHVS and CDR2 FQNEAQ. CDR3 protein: CASSLRQGWTEAFF. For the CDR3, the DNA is TGTGCCAGCAGCTTACGACAGGGTTGGACTGAAGCTTTCTTT.

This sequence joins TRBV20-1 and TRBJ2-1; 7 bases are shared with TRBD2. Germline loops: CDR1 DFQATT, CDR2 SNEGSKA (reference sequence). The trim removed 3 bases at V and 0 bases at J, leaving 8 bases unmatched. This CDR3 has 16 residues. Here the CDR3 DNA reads TGCAGTGCTAGGCCCCCCACGGGAGGCTCCTACAATGAGCAGTTCTTC. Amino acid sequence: CSARPPTGGSYNEQFF.

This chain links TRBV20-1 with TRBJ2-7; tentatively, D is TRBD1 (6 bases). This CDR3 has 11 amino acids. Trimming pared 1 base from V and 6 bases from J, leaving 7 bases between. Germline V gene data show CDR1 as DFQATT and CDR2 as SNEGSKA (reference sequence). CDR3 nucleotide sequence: TGCAGTGCTAGAGTAGGGGGCGAGCAGTACGTC. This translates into CSARVGGEQYV.

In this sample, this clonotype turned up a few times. In DNA, the CDR3 is TGTGCCAGCAGTCCCCGCAAGCTGGAAGAGACCCAGTACTTC. Its translation is CASSPRKLEETQYF. This chain joins TRBV27 and TRBJ2-5; D is uncertain. Trimming took 5 bases from V and 3 from J, leaving 13 bases between them. CDR1 and CDR2 from the germline V gene are MNHEY and SMNVEV (reference sequence). The CDR3 runs 14 residues.

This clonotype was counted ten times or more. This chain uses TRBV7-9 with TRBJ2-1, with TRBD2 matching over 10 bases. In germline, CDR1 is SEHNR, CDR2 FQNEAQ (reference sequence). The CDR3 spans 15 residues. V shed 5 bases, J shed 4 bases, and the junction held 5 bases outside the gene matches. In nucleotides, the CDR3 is TGTGCCAGCAGCCTTACTAGCGGGGTGTACAATGAGCAGTTCTTC. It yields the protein CASSLTSGVYNEQFF.

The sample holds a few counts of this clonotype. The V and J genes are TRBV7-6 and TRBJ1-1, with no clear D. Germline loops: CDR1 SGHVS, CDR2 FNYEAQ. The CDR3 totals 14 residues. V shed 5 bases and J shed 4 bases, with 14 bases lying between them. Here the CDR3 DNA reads TGTGCCAGCAGCCTAAACCCGGGCTTCACTGAAGCTTTCTTT. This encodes CASSLNPGFTEAFF. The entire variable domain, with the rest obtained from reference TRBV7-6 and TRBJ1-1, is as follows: GAGVSQSPRYKVTKRGQDVALRCDPISGHVSLYWYRQALGQGPEFLTYFNYEAQQDKSGLPNDRFSAERPEGSISTLTIQRTEQRDSAMYRCASSLNPGFTEAFFGQGTRLTVV.

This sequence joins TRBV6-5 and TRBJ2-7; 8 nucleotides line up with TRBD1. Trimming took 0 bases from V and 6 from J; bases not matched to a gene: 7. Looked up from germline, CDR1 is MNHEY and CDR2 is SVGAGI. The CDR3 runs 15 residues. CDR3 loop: CASSYSRQGLSEQYF. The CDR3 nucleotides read TGTGCCAGCAGTTACTCCCGACAGGGGTTGAGCGAGCAGTACTTC.

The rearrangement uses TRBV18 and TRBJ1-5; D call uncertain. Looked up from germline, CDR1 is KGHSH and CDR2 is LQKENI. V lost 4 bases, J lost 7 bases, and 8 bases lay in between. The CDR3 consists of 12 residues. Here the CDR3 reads CASSLDMQPQHF. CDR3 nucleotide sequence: TGTGCCAGCTCACTCGACATGCAGCCCCAGCATTTT.

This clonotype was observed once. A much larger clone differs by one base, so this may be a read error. Written as DNA, the CDR3 is TGTGTCAGCAGTTATCCCAGGGACCGGTCCTCCAGTGAGCAGTTCTTC. Translating it yields CVSSYPRDRSSSEQFF. The chain has TRBV7-8 and TRBJ2-1, with D possibly called TRBD1 or TRBD2 (5 bases each). Germline lookup yields CDR1 SGHVS and CDR2 FQNEAQ. The CDR3 sequence is 16 residues long.

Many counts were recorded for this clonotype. The CDR3 spells CASSLNPGTGRSYGYTF. The CDR3 DNA is TGTGCCAGCAGCTTAAACCCTGGGACAGGACGATCTTATGGCTACACCTTC. The V call is TRBV7-8, the J call TRBJ1-2; TRBD1 matches 8 bases. The V gene's germline CDR1 is SGHVS and CDR2 FQNEAQ. There are 17 residues in the CDR3. J was trimmed by 5 bases and V by 2 bases; bases with no gene match: 13.